The entry that follows covers one T cell receptor (beta chain) sequence. Cohorts were based on clinical histories the participants reported. This sample stems from a study of blood T cell repertoires in COVID-19. Authors' methods: How many nucleated cells were present was estimated from reference gene primer amplification. Sequenced by immunoSEQ multiplex PCR; TCRdb stores in-frame clones only, minus some. For V, J and clone size, that table is used; D and trimming come from the DNA. The sample records about 150,000 clones, roughly four fifths being singletons. Per germline, CDR1 SNHLY and CDR2 FYNNEI. Trimming left V 4 bases short and J 6 bases short, with 19 bases between. CDR3 size: 15 residues.

Sequenced: PBMCs or T cells enriched from blood (not recorded which). The chain couples TRBV2 to TRBJ2-7; D perhaps matches TRBD2 (6 bases). The clonotype originates from a woman between 45 and 65 years old with acute COVID-19. The CDR3 DNA follows: TGTGCCAGCAGTGGGGGGGAATGGGAGGCTCGCGAGCAGTACTTC. Translation: CASSGGEWEAREQYF.